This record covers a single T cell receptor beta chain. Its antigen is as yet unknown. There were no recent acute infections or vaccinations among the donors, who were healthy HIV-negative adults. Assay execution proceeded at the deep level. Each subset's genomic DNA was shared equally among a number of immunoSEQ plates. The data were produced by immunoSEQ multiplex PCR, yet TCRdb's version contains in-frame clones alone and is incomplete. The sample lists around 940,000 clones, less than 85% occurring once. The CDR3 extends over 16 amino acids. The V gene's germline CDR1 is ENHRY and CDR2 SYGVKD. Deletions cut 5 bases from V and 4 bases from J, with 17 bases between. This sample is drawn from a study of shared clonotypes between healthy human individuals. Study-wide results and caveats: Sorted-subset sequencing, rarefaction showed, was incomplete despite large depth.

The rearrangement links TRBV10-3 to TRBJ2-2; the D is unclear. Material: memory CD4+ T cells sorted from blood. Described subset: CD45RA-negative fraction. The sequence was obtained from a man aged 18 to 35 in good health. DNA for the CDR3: TGTGCCATCAGTTTAACAGTTTTACAAAGCACCGGGGAGCTGTTTTTT. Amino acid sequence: CAISLTVLQSTGELFF.